This T cell receptor (beta chain) was retrieved from a study of blood T cells in healthy people across ages. About the study: Researchers report that template switching captured about one barcoded beta molecule per two T cells. Whole-study results and caveats: Aged donors had fewer naive CD4+ cells and lower diversity than long-lived donors.

The CDR3 runs 14 residues. Germline V lookup: CDR1 LGHDT, CDR2 YNNKEL (reference sequence). A sample-barcoded 5' primer and a J-beta primer mix were used in a second PCR of roughly 7 to 11 cycles. The template-switch adaptor, which had 12 random nucleotides, put a tag on each cDNA molecule. One entry per CDR3 protein results from TCRdb running MiXCR on the 5' RACE reads. The data hold 1,100,000 or so distinct CDR3 sequences, with more than 35% observed a single time. Aged roughly 6 to 100, donors were systemically healthy Caucasians from Russia. To note about this clonotype: Its antigen is not identified.

V is TRBV3-1 and J is TRBJ2-7; 7 bases align to TRBD1. The end of the DNA aligns better with TRBJ2-5, so the J call may be wrong. This receptor was taken from an older woman in good health. The sample comprised blood. CDR3 sequence (DNA): TGTGCCAGCAGCCAAACAGGGGTGGAAGGGACCCAGTACTTC. Translated: CASSQTGVEGTQYF.